Here is one TCR beta chain with its context. A multiplex PCR was run with 60 Vbeta primers and 13 Jbeta primers. Sequenced by immunoSEQ multiplex PCR; TCRdb stores in-frame clones only, minus some. The table records about 120,000 clones, roughly 9% of them present only once. The record originates from a study of cytomegalovirus exposure and HLA in healthy donors. Study-level information: When 350 to 400 donors were genotyped, over 80% of them were found to fall in the Caucasian-associated ancestry cluster.

CDR3 size: 16 residues. CDR1 and CDR2 from the germline V gene are SGHVS and FQNEAQ. V lost 5 bases, J lost 4 bases, and 13 bases stayed unmatched. The sample taken for sequencing was PBMCs. The rearrangement links TRBV7-8 to TRBJ2-7; TRBD1 agrees at 8 bases. The source of this sequence is a woman in her 40s in good health and CMV-seropositive. CDR3 protein: CASSPKGTRGQYEQYF. The CDR3 DNA reads TGTGCCAGCAGCCCAAAAGGCACCAGGGGGCAATACGAGCAGTACTTC.